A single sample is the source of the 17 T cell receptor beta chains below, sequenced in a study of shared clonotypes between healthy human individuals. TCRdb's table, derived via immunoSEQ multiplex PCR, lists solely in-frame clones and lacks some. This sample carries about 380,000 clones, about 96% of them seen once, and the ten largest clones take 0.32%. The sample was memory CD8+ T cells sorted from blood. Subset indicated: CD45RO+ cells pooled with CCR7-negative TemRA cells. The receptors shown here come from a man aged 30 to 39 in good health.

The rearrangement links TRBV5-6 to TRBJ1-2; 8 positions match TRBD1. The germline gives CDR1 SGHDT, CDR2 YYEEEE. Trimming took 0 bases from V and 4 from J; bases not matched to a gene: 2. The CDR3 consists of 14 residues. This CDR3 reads CASSLGQGPYGYTF. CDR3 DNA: TGTGCCAGCAGCTTGGGACAGGGGCCCTATGGCTACACCTTC.

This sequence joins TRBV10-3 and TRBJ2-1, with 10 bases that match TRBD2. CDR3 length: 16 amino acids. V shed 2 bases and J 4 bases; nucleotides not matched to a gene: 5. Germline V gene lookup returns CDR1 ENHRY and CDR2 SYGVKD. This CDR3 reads CAISESPSGRYNEQFF. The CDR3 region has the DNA TGTGCCATCAGTGAGAGTCCTAGCGGGAGATACAATGAGCAGTTCTTC.

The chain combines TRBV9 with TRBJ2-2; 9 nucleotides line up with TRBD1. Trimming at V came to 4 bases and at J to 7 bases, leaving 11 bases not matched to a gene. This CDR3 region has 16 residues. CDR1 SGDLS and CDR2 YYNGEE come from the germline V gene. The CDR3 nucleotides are TGTGCCAGCAGCACCGGGACAGGGTTTTTTGGCGGGGAGCTGTTTTTT. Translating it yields CASSTGTGFFGGELFF.

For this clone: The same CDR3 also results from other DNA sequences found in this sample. The CDR3 DNA follows: TGTGCCTGGAGCCTTGGGGGGGGCTACGAGCAGTACTTC. Translated: CAWSLGGGYEQYF. The chain joins TRBV30 to TRBJ2-7; 7 nucleotides match TRBD2. V trimming: 3 bases; J trimming: 3 bases; junction bases outside the gene matches: 5. The germline gives CDR1 GTSNPN, CDR2 SVGIG (reference sequence). The CDR3 loop spans 13 amino acids.

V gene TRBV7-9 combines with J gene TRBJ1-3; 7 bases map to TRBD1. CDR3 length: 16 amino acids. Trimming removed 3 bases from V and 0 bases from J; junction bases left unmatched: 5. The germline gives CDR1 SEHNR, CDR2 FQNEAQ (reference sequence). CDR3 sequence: CASSFHTGASGNTIYF. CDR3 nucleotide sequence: TGTGCCAGCAGCTTCCACACAGGGGCCTCTGGAAACACCATATATTTT.

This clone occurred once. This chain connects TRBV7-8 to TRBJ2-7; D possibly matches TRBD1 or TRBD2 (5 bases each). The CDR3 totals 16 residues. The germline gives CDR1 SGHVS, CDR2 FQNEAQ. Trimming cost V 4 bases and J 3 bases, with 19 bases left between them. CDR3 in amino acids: CASSSARGFQGYEQYF. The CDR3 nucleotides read TGTGCCAGCAGCTCTGCGAGAGGGTTCCAGGGCTACGAGCAGTACTTC.

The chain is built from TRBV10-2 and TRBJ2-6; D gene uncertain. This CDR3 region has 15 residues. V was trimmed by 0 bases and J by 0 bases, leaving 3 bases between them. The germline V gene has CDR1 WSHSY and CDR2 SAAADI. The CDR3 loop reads CASSESPSGANVLTF. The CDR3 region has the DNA TGCGCCAGCAGTGAGTCTCCCTCTGGGGCCAACGTCCTGACTTTC.

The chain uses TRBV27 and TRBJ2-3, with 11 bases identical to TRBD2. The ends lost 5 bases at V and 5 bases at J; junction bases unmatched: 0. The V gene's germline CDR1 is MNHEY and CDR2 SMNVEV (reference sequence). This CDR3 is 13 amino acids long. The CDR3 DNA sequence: TGTGCCAGCAGTGGACTAGCGGGAGATACGCAGTATTTT. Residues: CASSGLAGDTQYF.

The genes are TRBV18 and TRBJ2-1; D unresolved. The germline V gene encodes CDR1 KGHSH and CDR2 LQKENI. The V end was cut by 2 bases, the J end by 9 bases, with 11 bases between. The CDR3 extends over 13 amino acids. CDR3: CASSPGVTREQFF. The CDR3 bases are TGTGCCAGCTCACCAGGGGTAACACGTGAGCAGTTCTTC.

CDR3 nucleotides: TGTGCCAGTAGTGCTTACAGGGGGCTTGATGAGGGACCCTCCTACAATGAGCAGTTCTTC. This codes for CASSAYRGLDEGPSYNEQFF. The chain employs TRBV19 and TRBJ2-1, with 9 bases fitting TRBD1. The germline CDR1 and CDR2 sequences are LNHDA and SQIVND (reference sequence). The CDR3 totals 20 residues. V lost 5 bases to trimming and J lost 0 bases; unmatched junction nucleotides: 17.

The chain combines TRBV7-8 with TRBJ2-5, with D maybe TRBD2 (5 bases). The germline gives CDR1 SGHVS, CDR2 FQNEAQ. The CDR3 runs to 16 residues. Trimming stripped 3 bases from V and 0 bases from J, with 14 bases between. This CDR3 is CASSFTLAPYQETQYF. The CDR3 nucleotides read TGTGCCAGCAGCTTTACGCTAGCCCCGTACCAAGAGACCCAGTACTTC.

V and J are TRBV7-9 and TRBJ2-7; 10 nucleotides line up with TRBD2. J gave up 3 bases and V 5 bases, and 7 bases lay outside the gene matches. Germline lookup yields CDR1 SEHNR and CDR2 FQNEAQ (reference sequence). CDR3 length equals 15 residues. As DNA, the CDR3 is TGTGCCAGCAGCCCGCGGACTAGCGGTCGCTACGAGCAGTACTTC. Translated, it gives CASSPRTSGRYEQYF.

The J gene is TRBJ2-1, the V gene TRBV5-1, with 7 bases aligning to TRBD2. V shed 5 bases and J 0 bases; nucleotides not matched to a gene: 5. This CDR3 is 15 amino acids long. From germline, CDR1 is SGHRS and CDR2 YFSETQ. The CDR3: CASSLAGTSYNEQFF. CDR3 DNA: TGCGCCAGCAGTTTAGCGGGTACCTCCTACAATGAGCAGTTCTTC.

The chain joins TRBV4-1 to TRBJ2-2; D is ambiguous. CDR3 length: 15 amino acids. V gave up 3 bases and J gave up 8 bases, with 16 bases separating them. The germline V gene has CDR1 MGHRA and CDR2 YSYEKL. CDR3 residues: CASSHLVGVRGELFF. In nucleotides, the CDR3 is TGCGCCAGCAGCCACCTCGTAGGAGTTAGGGGGGAGCTGTTTTTT.

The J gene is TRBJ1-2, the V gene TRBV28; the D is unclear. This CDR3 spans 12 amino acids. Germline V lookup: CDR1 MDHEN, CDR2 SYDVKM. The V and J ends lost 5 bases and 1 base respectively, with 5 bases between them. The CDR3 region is CASSDNNYGYTF. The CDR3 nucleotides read TGTGCCAGCAGTGACAATAACTATGGCTACACCTTC.

In nucleotides, the CDR3 is TGTGCCAGCCTTTCTGGGGGGGCCGGCGAGCAGTACTTC. This sequence encodes CASLSGGAGEQYF. This chain joins TRBV28 and TRBJ2-7; TRBD2 is a possible D gene (7 bases). Germline CDR1 is MDHEN and CDR2 is SYDVKM. The V end was cut by 8 bases, the J end by 6 bases, with 17 bases between. The CDR3 is 13 residues long.

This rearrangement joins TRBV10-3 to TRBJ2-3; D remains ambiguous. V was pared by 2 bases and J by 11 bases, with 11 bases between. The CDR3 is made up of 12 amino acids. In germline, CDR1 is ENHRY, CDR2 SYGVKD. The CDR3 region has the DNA TGTGCCATCAGTGAGAATGCGCGCGAGCAGTATTTT. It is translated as CAISENAREQYF.